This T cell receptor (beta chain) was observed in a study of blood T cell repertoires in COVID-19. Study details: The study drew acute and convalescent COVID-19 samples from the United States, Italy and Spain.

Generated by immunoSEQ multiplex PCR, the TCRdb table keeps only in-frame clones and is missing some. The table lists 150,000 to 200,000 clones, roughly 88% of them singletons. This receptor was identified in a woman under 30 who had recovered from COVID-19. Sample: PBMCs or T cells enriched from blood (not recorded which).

As DNA, the CDR3 is TGTGCCAGCAGTTACGCAGGGTTTCATGGCTACACCTTC. Translated, it gives CASSYAGFHGYTF. The J gene is TRBJ1-2, the V gene TRBV6-5, with TRBD1 as a possible D gene (5 bases). This CDR3 region has 13 residues. Trimming pared 2 bases from V and 6 bases from J, leaving 10 bases between. The germline CDR1 and CDR2 sequences are MNHEY and SVGAGI.